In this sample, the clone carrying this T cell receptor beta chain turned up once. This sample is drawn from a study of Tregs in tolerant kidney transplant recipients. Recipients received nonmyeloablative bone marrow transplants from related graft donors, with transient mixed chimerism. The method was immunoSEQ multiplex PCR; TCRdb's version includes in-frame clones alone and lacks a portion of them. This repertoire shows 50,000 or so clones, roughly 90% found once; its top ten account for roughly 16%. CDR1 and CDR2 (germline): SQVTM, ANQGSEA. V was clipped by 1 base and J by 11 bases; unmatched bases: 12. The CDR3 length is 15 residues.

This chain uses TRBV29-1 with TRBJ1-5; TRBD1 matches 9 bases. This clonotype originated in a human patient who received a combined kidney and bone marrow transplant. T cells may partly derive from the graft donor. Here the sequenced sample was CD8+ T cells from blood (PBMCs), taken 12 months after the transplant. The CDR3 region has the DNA TGCAGCGTTGAAGTCTTGACAGGGGGGGTTTTGGCCCAGCATTTT. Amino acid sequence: CSVEVLTGGVLAQHF.